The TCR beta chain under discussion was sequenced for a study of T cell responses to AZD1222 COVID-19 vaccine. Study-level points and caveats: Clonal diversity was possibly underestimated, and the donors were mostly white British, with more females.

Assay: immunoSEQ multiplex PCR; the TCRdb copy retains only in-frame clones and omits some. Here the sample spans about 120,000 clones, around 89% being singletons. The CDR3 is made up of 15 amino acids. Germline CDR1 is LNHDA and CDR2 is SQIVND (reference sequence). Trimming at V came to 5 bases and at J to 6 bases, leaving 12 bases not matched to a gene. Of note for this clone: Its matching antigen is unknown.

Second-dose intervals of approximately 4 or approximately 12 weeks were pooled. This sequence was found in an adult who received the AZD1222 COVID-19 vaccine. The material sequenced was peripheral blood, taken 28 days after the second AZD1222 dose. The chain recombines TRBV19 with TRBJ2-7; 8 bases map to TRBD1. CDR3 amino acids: CASSLAGTGGFEQYF. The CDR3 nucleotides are TGTGCCAGTAGTCTCGCAGGGACAGGCGGATTCGAGCAGTACTTC.